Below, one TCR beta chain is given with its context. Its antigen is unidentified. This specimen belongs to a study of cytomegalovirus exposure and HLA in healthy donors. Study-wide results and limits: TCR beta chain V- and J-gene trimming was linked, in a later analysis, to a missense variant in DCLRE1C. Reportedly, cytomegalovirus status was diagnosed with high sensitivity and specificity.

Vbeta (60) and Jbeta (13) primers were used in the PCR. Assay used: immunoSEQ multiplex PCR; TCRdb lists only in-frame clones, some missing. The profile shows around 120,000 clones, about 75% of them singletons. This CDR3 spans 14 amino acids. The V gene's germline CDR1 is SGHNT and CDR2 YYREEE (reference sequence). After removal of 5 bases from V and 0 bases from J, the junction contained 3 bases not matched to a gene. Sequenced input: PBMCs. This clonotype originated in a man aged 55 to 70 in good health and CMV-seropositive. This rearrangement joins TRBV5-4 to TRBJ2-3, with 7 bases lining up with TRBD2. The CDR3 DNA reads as TGTGCCAGCAGGATTAGCGGGAGCACAGATACGCAGTATTTT. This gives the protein CASRISGSTDTQYF.